This paragraph covers one T cell receptor (beta chain) sequence. PCR involved 60 Vbeta and 13 Jbeta primers. Only in-frame clones appear in the TCRdb table, and some are missing; sequencing was by immunoSEQ multiplex PCR. The repertoire holds around 190,000 clones, roughly 80% seen once, with roughly 3.6% in the top ten. These data belong to a study of cytomegalovirus exposure and HLA in healthy donors. V lost 4 bases to trimming and J lost 5 bases; unmatched junction nucleotides: 8. The germline CDR1 and CDR2 sequences are SGHDN and FVKESK. The CDR3 is 15 amino acids. The origin of this receptor is a man aged 40-49 years in good health and CMV-seropositive. V is TRBV14 and J is TRBJ1-1, with TRBD1 matching 9 bases. Specimen: PBMCs. The CDR3 loop reads CASSRTGGWGTEAFF. The CDR3 nucleotides read TGTGCCAGCAGCCGAACAGGGGGCTGGGGGACTGAAGCTTTCTTT.